The 8 T cell receptor beta chains below come from one sample, sequenced in a study of shared clonotypes between healthy human individuals. Sequenced by immunoSEQ multiplex PCR; TCRdb stores in-frame clones only, minus some. This sample yields about 2,200,000 clones, of which 90% to 95% are seen a single time; roughly 1.8% belongs to the top ten. CD45RO-negative CD8 cells positively selected for CCR7 made up the naive population, which excluded terminally differentiated effector memory CD45RA+ cells. Sequenced sample: naive CD8+ T cells from PBMCs. The receptors come from a man between 18 and 35 years old in good health. Some clones in this sample may be carry-over from other donors' samples.

The CDR3 DNA is TGCAGCGTTGACGACACCGGGGAGCTGTTTTTT. It is translated as CSVDDTGELFF. The chain employs TRBV29-1 and TRBJ2-2; no firm D call. The V gene lost 3 bases and the J gene lost 3 bases, with 2 bases spanning the gap. The CDR3 length is 11 residues. In germline, CDR1 is SQVTM, CDR2 ANQGSEA.

The chain is built from TRBV19 and TRBJ2-5; D unresolved. Between the trimmed V and J ends, which lost 1 base and 1 base, there was a span of 13 bases. The germline gives CDR1 LNHDA, CDR2 SQIVND (reference sequence). CDR3 size: 16 residues. The CDR3 is CASSIVLADTQETQYF. Here the CDR3 DNA reads TGTGCCAGTAGTATAGTCTTGGCAGATACCCAAGAGACCCAGTACTTC.

The DNA for the CDR3 is TGCGCCAGCAGTGAGCGGGTAGACAATGAGCAGTTCTTC. Protein: CASSERVDNEQFF. The chain has TRBV10-1 and TRBJ2-1, with D hard to call. CDR1 WNHNN and CDR2 SYGVQD come from the germline V gene (reference sequence). CDR3 length: 13 residues. V gave up 2 bases and J gave up 5 bases, with 7 bases separating them.

The V call is TRBV7-8, the J call TRBJ1-5; possible D gene TRBD1, 6 bases. Germline V CDR1 and CDR2: SGHVS, FQNEAQ. Deletions cut 3 bases from V and 6 bases from J, with 12 bases between. The CDR3 has 14 amino acids. Written as DNA, the CDR3 is TGTGCCAGCAGCTTGCCAGGGGTGGTTCAGCCCCAGCATTTT. Translation: CASSLPGVVQPQHF.

The V and J genes are TRBV27 and TRBJ2-3; TRBD1 or TRBD2 may be the D gene (5 bases each). The CDR3 runs to 14 residues. The germline V gene encodes CDR1 MNHEY and CDR2 SMNVEV (reference sequence). V gave up 6 bases and J gave up 4 bases, with 14 bases separating them. DNA of the CDR3: TGTGCCAGCAGCGGACGGGACGGACCAGATACGCAGTATTTT. Translating it yields CASSGRDGPDTQYF.

The V call is TRBV6-1, the J call TRBJ2-3; 11 positions match TRBD2. CDR1 MNHNS and CDR2 SASEGT come from the germline V gene. This CDR3 comprises 15 residues. V lost 7 bases to trimming and J lost 5 bases; unmatched junction nucleotides: 8. CDR3 region: CASTSLAGGGDTQYF. DNA for the CDR3: TGTGCCAGCACTTCGCTAGCGGGAGGTGGAGATACGCAGTATTTT.

The rearrangement uses TRBV10-2 and TRBJ2-7; 7 bases fit TRBD1. Germline trimming cut 5 bases from V and 2 bases from J; bases unmatched to any gene: 9. The CDR3 length is 15 residues. Germline CDR1 reads WSHSY; CDR2 reads SAAADI. The CDR3 DNA reads as TGCGCCAGCAGTTCACTCCGGGACAGACCCTACGAGCAGTACTTC. Amino acids: CASSSLRDRPYEQYF.

A single count supports this clone. The chain combines TRBV2 with TRBJ2-7; D gene unclear. Germline CDR1 SNHLY, CDR2 FYNNEI. V dropped 2 bases and J dropped 3 bases, with 8 bases sitting between them. The CDR3 runs 13 residues. For the CDR3, the DNA is TGTGCCAGCAGTGAAACTTTGAGCTACGAGCAGTACTTC. This codes for CASSETLSYEQYF.